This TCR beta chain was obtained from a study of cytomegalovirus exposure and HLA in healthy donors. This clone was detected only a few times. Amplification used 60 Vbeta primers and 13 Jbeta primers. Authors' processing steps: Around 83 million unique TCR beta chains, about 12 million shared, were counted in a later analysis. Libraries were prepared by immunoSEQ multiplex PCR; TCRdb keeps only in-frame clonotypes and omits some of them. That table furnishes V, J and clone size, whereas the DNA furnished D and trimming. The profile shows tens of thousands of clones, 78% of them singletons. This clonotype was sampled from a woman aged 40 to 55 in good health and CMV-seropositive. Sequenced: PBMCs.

The CDR3 bases are TGTGCCAGCAGCCCCCGGGACACCCTATATGGCTACACCTTC. Its translation is CASSPRDTLYGYTF. The rearrangement uses TRBV7-2 and TRBJ1-2; D perhaps matches TRBD1 (6 bases). V lost 5 bases and J 5 bases, leaving 15 bases between the germline ends. CDR3 size: 14 residues. Germline CDR1 and CDR2: SGHTA and FQGNSA.